Below are 15 T cell receptor beta chains sequenced from a single sample in a study of CD8 T cells in ankylosing spondylitis. Points from the study as a whole: Fewer than ten highly homologous variants made up a TCR beta motif, and this motif appeared characteristic of ankylosing spondylitis blood.

Via MiXCR, TCRdb re-called the 5' RACE reads, giving one row per CDR3 protein. The table includes tens of thousands of distinct CDR3 sequences, about 8.1% detected once. Their target antigens are unknown. Source material: blood, either unsorted or a sorted T cell fraction (not recorded which). The receptors here all came from a male donor with ankylosing spondylitis.

This clonotype was detected only a few times. The V gene is TRBV7-9, the J gene TRBJ2-5; TRBD2 matches 13 bases. The CDR3 runs to 17 residues. J was trimmed by 0 bases and V by 5 bases; bases with no gene match: 6. Per the germline V gene, CDR1 is SEHNR and CDR2 is FQNEAQ (reference sequence). The CDR3 nucleotides are TGTGCCAGCAGCAGTGGGACTAGCGGGATCAACCAAGAGACCCAGTACTTC. Its protein product is CASSSGTSGINQETQYF.

This clonotype has a handful of counts. The V gene is TRBV7-9, the J gene TRBJ2-1, with 7 nucleotides matching TRBD2. V lost 10 bases to trimming and J lost 7 bases; unmatched junction nucleotides: 10. CDR3 length: 13 amino acids. CDR1 and CDR2 from the germline V gene are SEHNR and FQNEAQ (reference sequence). Here the CDR3 reads CATTRWEGNEQFF. CDR3 nucleotide sequence: TGTGCCACCACGCGCTGGGAGGGGAATGAGCAGTTCTTC.

This clonotype was seen ten or more times. The chain employs TRBV7-9 and TRBJ2-1; 7 bases agree with TRBD2. The CDR3 totals 16 residues. V lost 5 bases and J lost 6; bases outside the gene matches: 13. CDR1 is SEHNR, CDR2 FQNEAQ, per germline (reference sequence). For the CDR3, the DNA is TGTGCCAGCAGCCCCCGCGGGCTAGCGGAGGGCAATGAGCAGTTCTTC. This codes for CASSPRGLAEGNEQFF.

This clonotype was recorded many times. The V gene is TRBV13, the J gene TRBJ2-1, with a possible D match to TRBD1 (6 bases). The CDR3 is made up of 15 amino acids. Germline V gene lookup returns CDR1 PRHDT and CDR2 FYEKMQ (reference sequence). Deletions cut 7 bases from V and 4 bases from J, with 17 bases between. The CDR3: CASTYAVGAYNEQFF. The CDR3, as DNA: TGTGCCAGCACCTATGCCGTGGGGGCGTACAATGAGCAGTTCTTC.

The chain links TRBV12-3 or TRBV12-4 to TRBJ2-3; TRBD2 agrees at 14 bases. V shed 4 bases, J shed 3 bases, and the junction held 15 bases outside the gene matches. This CDR3 has 20 amino acids. The CDR3 region is CASSSTNPTSGRARTDTQYF. CDR3 in DNA: TGTGCCAGCAGTTCCACCAATCCGACTAGCGGGAGGGCCAGAACAGATACGCAGTATTTT.

This clonotype has ten or more counts. CDR3 nucleotide sequence: TGTGCCAGCAGCCAAGAGCGAGTCGGCAATGAGCAGTTCTTC. It encodes CASSQERVGNEQFF. The V call is TRBV4-2, the J call TRBJ2-1; no reliable D call. V gave up 0 bases and J gave up 6 bases, with 9 bases separating them. CDR1 and CDR2 from the germline V gene are LGHNA and YNFKEQ. CDR3 length: 14 residues.

This clonotype has just a few counts. The chain recombines TRBV10-2 with TRBJ1-1; tentatively, D is TRBD1 (6 bases). CDR3 length: 17 amino acids. Germline-derived CDR1 and CDR2 are WSHSY and SAAADI. Trimming shortened V by 2 bases and J by 0 bases, and 16 bases separated the two germline ends. CDR3 protein: CASSERAPRGLNTEAFF. CDR3 DNA sequence: TGCGCCAGCAGTGAGAGGGCCCCGAGGGGGTTGAACACTGAAGCTTTCTTT.

This clonotype was detected many times. This chain connects TRBV7-9 to TRBJ2-1; maybe TRBD2 (6 bases). The V gene's germline CDR1 is SEHNR and CDR2 FQNEAQ (reference sequence). The V end lost 7 bases, the J end lost 3 bases, and 13 bases lay between the germline ends. The length of the CDR3 is 14 residues. CDR3 nucleotides: TGTGCCAGCAAGGAGATAGCGGACTACAATGAGCAGTTCTTC. It specifies CASKEIADYNEQFF.

This clonotype was recorded at least ten times. The chain carries TRBV7-9 and TRBJ2-1; the match to TRBD2 covers 9 bases. With V trimmed by 3 bases and J by 7 bases, 7 bases remained unmatched. Per the germline V gene, CDR1 is SEHNR and CDR2 is FQNEAQ (reference sequence). The CDR3 contains 15 residues. The CDR3 protein is CASSFISGSNNEQFF. DNA of the CDR3: TGTGCCAGCAGCTTTATTAGCGGGAGTAATAATGAGCAGTTCTTC.

This clonotype turned up a few times. The chain carries TRBV7-7 and TRBJ2-7, with a tentative D call TRBD2 (7 bases). V gave up 3 bases and J gave up 3 bases, with 12 bases separating them. The germline V gene encodes CDR1 SSHAT and CDR2 FNYEAQ (reference sequence). The CDR3 is 14 residues long. The CDR3 sequence: CASSLGGPGYEQYF. The CDR3 DNA reads as TGTGCCAGCAGCTTGGGGGGGCCGGGCTACGAGCAGTACTTC.

The gene calls are TRBV7-6 and TRBJ2-4; possibly TRBD1 or TRBD2 for D (5 bases each). Trimming took off 5 bases at V and 6 bases at J, with 20 bases between the two ends. This CDR3 is built from 16 residues. Germline CDR1 and CDR2: SGHVS and FNYEAQ. The DNA for the CDR3 is TGTGCCAGCAGCCCTGGCTCCGGGACCCCGGGAAACATTCAGTACTTC. This sequence encodes CASSPGSGTPGNIQYF.

This clonotype was observed a few times. The CDR3: CASSVGQGTDTQYF. DNA for the CDR3: TGTGCCAGCAGTGTGGGACAGGGTACAGATACGCAGTATTTT. The J gene is TRBJ2-3, the V gene TRBV6-1; 9 bases align to TRBD1. Germline CDR1 MNHNS, CDR2 SASEGT. The CDR3 is 14 amino acids. J gave up 3 bases and V 4 bases, and 2 bases lay outside the gene matches.

This clonotype appeared a few times. The gene calls are TRBV2 and TRBJ2-5; D unclear. CDR1 and CDR2 from the germline V gene are SNHLY and FYNNEI. The V end was cut by 2 bases, the J end by 4 bases, with 14 bases between. The CDR3 contains 15 residues. The CDR3 loop reads CASSEIVAARETQYF. The CDR3 DNA reads TGTGCCAGCAGTGAAATCGTAGCAGCTAGAGAGACCCAGTACTTC. Combining the CDR3 with reference TRBV2 and TRBJ2-5 gives the whole variable domain EPEVTQTPSHQVTQMGQEVILRCVPISNHLYFYWYRQILGQKVEFLVSFYNNEISEKSEIFDDQFSVERPDGSNFTLKIRSTKLEDSAMYFCASSEIVAARETQYFGPGTRLLVL.

This clonotype has ten or more counts. The chain employs TRBV4-1 and TRBJ2-1; 8 bases fit TRBD2. Unmatched junction bases numbered 2, after V lost 1 base and J lost 0 bases. This CDR3 spans 16 amino acids. Germline CDR1 and CDR2: MGHRA and YSYEKL. CDR3 sequence (DNA): TGCGCCAGCAGCCAAGGTAGCGGGAACTCCTACAATGAGCAGTTCTTC. This sequence encodes CASSQGSGNSYNEQFF.

This clonotype came up many times. This chain links TRBV20-1 with TRBJ2-2, with a possible D match to TRBD1 (6 bases). V was cut by 8 bases and J by 4 bases, with 20 bases left in between. CDR1 is DFQATT and CDR2 is SNEGSKA in the germline V gene (reference sequence). This CDR3 spans 15 amino acids. The CDR3 nucleotides read TGCAGTCCTCGCCCGAGTACAGGGCGCACCGGGGAGCTGTTTTTT. It specifies CSPRPSTGRTGELFF.